This entry concerns a single T cell receptor (beta chain). These data belong to a study of human T cells and chemical hapten exposure. Time point specified: healthy volunteer bleed at 2 weeks. The starting material, unfractionated whole blood, was used for total RNA extraction. CDR1 SGHRS and CDR2 YFSETQ come from the germline V gene. V was clipped by 2 bases and J by 3 bases, with 8 bases between them. This CDR3 spans 13 amino acids. TCRdb re-called the RACE reads through MiXCR, storing one row per CDR3 protein. The sample comprises 28,000 or so distinct CDR3 sequences, 7.4% of which are singletons, and under 10% rests with the top ten.

V usage is TRBV5-1 and J usage is TRBJ1-1, with D uncertain. The TCR was taken from a human donor in good health. Some clones in this sample may be carry-over from other donors' samples. The material sequenced was whole blood. The DNA of the CDR3 is TGCGCCAGCAGCTTAACAAGGGACACTGAAGCTTTCTTT. Translated, it gives CASSLTRDTEAFF.